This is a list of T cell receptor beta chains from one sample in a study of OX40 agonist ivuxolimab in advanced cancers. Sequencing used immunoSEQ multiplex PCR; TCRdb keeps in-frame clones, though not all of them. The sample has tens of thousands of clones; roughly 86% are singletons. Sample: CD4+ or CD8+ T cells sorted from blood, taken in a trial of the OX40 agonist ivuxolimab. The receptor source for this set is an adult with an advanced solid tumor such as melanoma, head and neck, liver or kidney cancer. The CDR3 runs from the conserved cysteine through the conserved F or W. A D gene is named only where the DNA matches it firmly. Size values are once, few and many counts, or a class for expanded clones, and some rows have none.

CDR3 protein: CASSLRHSRAVADTQYF; CDR3 DNA: TGTGCCAGCAGCTTACGACATTCTAGAGCGGTCGCAGATACGCAGTATTTT; V gene: TRBV7-2; CDR3 length: 17; clone size: NA; D gene: NA; J gene: TRBJ2-3
CDR3 protein: CASNALGQRDGYTF; CDR3 DNA: TGCGCCAGCAACGCCCTGGGCCAGAGGGATGGCTACACCTTC; V gene: TRBV5-1; CDR3 length: 14; clone size: NA; D gene: NA; J gene: TRBJ1-2
CDR3 protein: CASSQPGPTNEKLFF; CDR3 DNA: TGTGCCAGCAGCCAACCAGGTCCAACTAATGAAAAACTGTTTTTT; V gene: TRBV4-2; CDR3 length: 15; clone size: NA; D gene: NA; J gene: TRBJ1-4
CDR3 protein: CASSPGGQGPSYEQYF; CDR3 DNA: TGTGCCAGCAGCCCTGGGGGGCAGGGGCCCTCCTACGAGCAGTACTTC; V gene: TRBV11-3; CDR3 length: 16; clone size: NA; D gene: NA; J gene: TRBJ2-7
CDR3 protein: CASSPGQNTEAFF; CDR3 DNA: TGTGCCAGCTCTCCGGGACAGAACACTGAAGCTTTCTTT; V gene: TRBV18; CDR3 length: 13; clone size: NA; D gene: NA; J gene: TRBJ1-1
CDR3 protein: CAVTGGFNEQFF; CDR3 DNA: TGTGCCGTAACAGGGGGCTTCAATGAGCAGTTCTTC; V gene: TRBV10-3; CDR3 length: 12; clone size: NA; D gene: TRBD1; J gene: TRBJ2-1
CDR3 protein: CASSVNGNQPQHF; CDR3 DNA: TGCGCCAGCAGTGTTAACGGCAATCAGCCCCAGCATTTT; V gene: TRBV10-2; CDR3 length: 13; clone size: NA; D gene: NA; J gene: TRBJ1-5
CDR3 protein: CASSYSSWDREHGYTF; CDR3 DNA: TGTGCCAGCAGTTACTCGAGTTGGGACAGGGAGCACGGCTACACCTTC; V gene: TRBV6-6; CDR3 length: 16; clone size: NA; D gene: TRBD1; J gene: TRBJ1-2
CDR3 protein: CASSEGRGGYGYTF; CDR3 DNA: TGTGCCAGCAGTGAAGGAAGGGGGGGCTATGGCTACACCTTC; V gene: TRBV6-1; CDR3 length: 14; clone size: NA; D gene: NA; J gene: TRBJ1-2
CDR3 protein: CASSPGTGNVDTIYF; CDR3 DNA: TGCGCCAGCAGTCCAGGGACAGGAAACGTGGACACCATATATTTT; V gene: TRBV5-1; CDR3 length: 15; clone size: NA; D gene: TRBD1; J gene: TRBJ1-3
CDR3 protein: CASSPLRIPRNYGYTF; CDR3 DNA: TGTGCCAGCAGCCCCTTGAGGATTCCGCGCAACTATGGCTACACCTTC; V gene: TRBV14; CDR3 length: 16; clone size: NA; D gene: NA; J gene: TRBJ1-2
CDR3 protein: CASTHSGSHYEQYF; CDR3 DNA: TGTGCCAGTACCCACTCCGGGTCCCACTACGAGCAGTACTTC; V gene: TRBV19; CDR3 length: 14; clone size: NA; D gene: NA; J gene: TRBJ2-7
CDR3 protein: CASSYGVHQPQHF; CDR3 DNA: TGTGCCAGCAGCTACGGGGTCCATCAGCCCCAGCATTTT; V gene: TRBV28; CDR3 length: 13; clone size: NA; D gene: NA; J gene: TRBJ1-5
CDR3 protein: CASSLDGRNQPQHF; CDR3 DNA: TGTGCCAGCAGCTTAGACGGACGCAATCAGCCCCAGCATTTT; V gene: TRBV7-2; CDR3 length: 14; clone size: NA; D gene: NA; J gene: TRBJ1-5
CDR3 protein: CSVATSAGVGGGYTF; CDR3 DNA: TGCAGCGTTGCCACCTCGGCGGGGGTGGGTGGTGGCTACACCTTC; V gene: TRBV29-1; CDR3 length: 15; clone size: NA; D gene: NA; J gene: TRBJ1-2
CDR3 protein: CASSLGGTTEAFF; CDR3 DNA: TGCGCCAGCAGCTTGGGTGGGACCACTGAAGCTTTCTTT; V gene: TRBV5-1; CDR3 length: 13; clone size: NA; D gene: NA; J gene: TRBJ1-1
CDR3 protein: CASSQVLVPGGEKLFF; CDR3 DNA: TGCGCCAGCAGCCAAGTCTTAGTGCCAGGGGGGGAAAAACTGTTTTTT; V gene: TRBV4-1; CDR3 length: 16; clone size: once; D gene: TRBD1; J gene: TRBJ1-4
CDR3 protein: CASGWTGGSYEQYF; CDR3 DNA: TGTGCCAGCGGGTGGACAGGGGGGTCCTACGAGCAGTACTTC; V gene: TRBV5-5; CDR3 length: 14; clone size: NA; D gene: TRBD1; J gene: TRBJ2-7
CDR3 protein: CASSLRNGGGNTIYF; CDR3 DNA: TGTGCCAGCAGTTTACGTAACGGAGGTGGAAACACCATATATTTT; V gene: TRBV27; CDR3 length: 15; clone size: once; D gene: NA; J gene: TRBJ1-3
CDR3 protein: CASSIDHATANEKLFF; CDR3 DNA: TGTGCCAGTAGTATAGATCACGCGACGGCTAATGAAAAACTGTTTTTT; V gene: TRBV19; CDR3 length: 16; clone size: once; D gene: NA; J gene: TRBJ1-4
CDR3 protein: CASSPPGALNTGELFF; CDR3 DNA: TGTGCCAGCTCACCACCTGGGGCTCTAAACACCGGGGAGCTGTTTTTT; V gene: TRBV18; CDR3 length: 16; clone size: NA; D gene: NA; J gene: TRBJ2-2
CDR3 protein: CASAPRTSGYSYEQYF; CDR3 DNA: TGTGCCAGTGCACCACGGACTAGCGGCTACTCCTACGAGCAGTACTTC; V gene: TRBV19; CDR3 length: 16; clone size: NA; D gene: TRBD2; J gene: TRBJ2-7
CDR3 protein: CASTTGGQENTEAFF; CDR3 DNA: TGCGCCAGCACCACGGGGGGACAGGAGAACACTGAAGCTTTCTTT; V gene: TRBV5-1; CDR3 length: 15; clone size: NA; D gene: TRBD1; J gene: TRBJ1-1